This passage covers 29 T cell receptor beta chains from one sample sequenced in a study of Graves' ophthalmopathy and Graves' hyperthyroidism. Amplification targeted the TCR beta CDR3 regions, with RNA transcripts as the source material. HTBI-primed RT-PCR formed the first round, and a multiplex PCR formed the second. MiXCR was run by TCRdb on the multiplex PCR reads, yielding one entry per CDR3 protein. The sample lists roughly 39,000 distinct CDR3 sequences, roughly 52% seen once, with 26% in the top ten. Specimen: peripheral blood. The origin of the receptors is an adult woman with stable Graves' hyperthyroidism.

The table lists this clonotype with many counts. The chain joins TRBV5-1 to TRBJ2-2; D unclear. The CDR3 runs to 13 residues. Trimming pared 0 bases from V and 8 bases from J, leaving 8 bases between. Germline loops: CDR1 SGHRS, CDR2 YFSETQ. The CDR3 DNA sequence: TGCGCCAGCAGCTTGGAAGAAGGTGGGGAGCTGTTTTTT. Translating gives CASSLEEGGELFF.

This clonotype has a count of ten or more. V usage is TRBV5-1 and J usage is TRBJ2-5; maybe TRBD1 (5 bases). Between the trimmed V and J ends, which lost 1 base and 4 bases, there was a span of 8 bases. This CDR3 is built from 13 residues. The germline V gene has CDR1 SGHRS and CDR2 YFSETQ. CDR3 bases: TGCGCCAGCAGCTTGACAGGCGGAGAGACCCAGTACTTC. Translated: CASSLTGGETQYF.

The chain uses TRBV20-1 and TRBJ2-2, with 9 bases matching TRBD1. V was pared by 4 bases and J by 4 bases, with 4 bases of the junction left unmatched. The CDR3 spans 14 residues. CDR1 and CDR2 from the germline V gene are DFQATT and SNEGSKA (reference sequence). The CDR3 region is CSATRTGATGELFF. The CDR3 coding sequence is TGCAGTGCTACCCGGACAGGGGCCACCGGGGAGCTGTTTTTT.

V and J are TRBV20-1 and TRBJ2-5; 13 bases map to TRBD2. With V trimmed by 7 bases and J by 4 bases, 3 bases remained unmatched. The CDR3 has 13 residues. Germline V gives CDR1 DFQATT, CDR2 SNEGSKA (reference sequence). Here the CDR3 reads CSVTSGRAETQYF. For the CDR3, the DNA is TGCAGTGTCACTAGCGGGAGGGCAGAGACCCAGTACTTC.

This clonotype has at least ten counts. J is TRBJ2-2 and V is TRBV27, with 10 bases identical to TRBD2. Losses at the gene ends were 6 bases for V and 4 bases for J; bases not matched to a gene: 8. The V gene's germline CDR1 is MNHEY and CDR2 SMNVEV (reference sequence). CDR3 length: 16 amino acids. CDR3 nucleotides: TGTGCCAGCAGCATGAGCGGGAGGGTAGGCACCGGGGAGCTGTTTTTT. Its translation: CASSMSGRVGTGELFF.

This clonotype has ten or more counts. This rearrangement joins TRBV7-9 to TRBJ2-7, with 9 positions matching TRBD1. From germline, CDR1 is SEHNR and CDR2 FQNEAQ (reference sequence). J gave up 4 bases and V 3 bases, and 10 bases lay outside the gene matches. The CDR3 runs 16 residues. CDR3 nucleotide sequence: TGTGCCAGCAGCTTTGCCCGGACAGGGGCCGGGTACGAGCAGTACTTC. The encoded protein is CASSFARTGAGYEQYF. The whole variable domain, filled in from reference TRBV7-9 and TRBJ2-7, reads DTGVSQNPRHKITKRGQNVTFRCDPISEHNRLYWYRQTLGQGPEFLTYFQNEAQLEKSRLLSDRFSAERPKGSFSTLEIQRTEQGDSAMYLCASSFARTGAGYEQYFGPGTRLTVT.

V gene TRBV30 combines with J gene TRBJ2-2, with a weak D call TRBD2 (6 bases). V lost 0 bases and J lost 5, with 19 bases in between. The CDR3 sequence is 17 residues long. Germline V gene lookup returns CDR1 GTSNPN and CDR2 SVGIG (reference sequence). CDR3 coding DNA: TGTGCCTGGAGTGTACTTGTAGGACTACGGGGGACCGGGGAGCTGTTTTTT. Amino acids: CAWSVLVGLRGTGELFF.

Notes on this clonotype: The conserved phenylalanine or tryptophan is not found at the CDR3 terminus, so this likely reflects a read error. V gene TRBV6-5 combines with J gene TRBJ2-3, with no clear D. CDR1 and CDR2 (germline): MNHEY, SVGAGI. The CDR3 spans 15 residues. The V and J ends lost 7 bases and 6 bases respectively, with 20 bases between them. The CDR3 loop is CASTLNGGPRDTQYL. The CDR3 region has the DNA TGTGCCAGCACCCTGAATGGCGGACCTAGGGATACGCAGTATTTA.

This clonotype was counted ten times or more. This chain connects TRBV5-8 to TRBJ2-3; 7 positions agree with TRBD2. Germline V CDR1 and CDR2: SGHTS, YDEGEE. The CDR3 runs 15 residues. With V trimmed by 1 base and J by 8 bases, 10 bases remained unmatched. The CDR3 DNA reads TGTGCCAGCAGCTTGACAAGCGGGGACGCCAGTACGCAGTATTTT. It yields the protein CASSLTSGDASTQYF.

For this clonotype: Possible read error: a much larger clone is one base away. The rearrangement uses TRBV7-3 and TRBJ1-2; 12 bases line up with TRBD1. Germline CDR1 is SGHTA and CDR2 is FQGTGA. The CDR3 runs to 17 residues. CDR3 nucleotides: TGCGCCAGCAGCCAAGATCAGGGGACAGGGGGCGAGTATGGCTACACCTTC. It specifies CASSQDQGTGGEYGYTF.

The chain uses TRBV7-2 and TRBJ2-2; TRBD2 matches 9 bases. V lost 6 bases and J lost 5; bases outside the gene matches: 10. CDR1 is SGHTA, CDR2 FQGNSA, per germline. CDR3 size: 16 residues. The CDR3 reads CASSGTGTSRTGELFF. CDR3 nucleotide sequence: TGTGCCAGCAGTGGTACCGGGACTAGCAGAACCGGGGAGCTGTTTTTT.

This chain uses TRBV2 with TRBJ2-5; possibly TRBD2 for D (6 bases). V was clipped by 8 bases and J by 2 bases, with 15 bases between them. The CDR3 runs to 14 residues. CDR1 and CDR2 from the germline V gene are SNHLY and FYNNEI. CDR3 DNA: TGTGCCAGCCGGTGGGAGGCCTCACAAGAGACCCAGTACTTC. It is translated as CASRWEASQETQYF.

The rearrangement joins TRBV7-9 to TRBJ2-5; possible D gene TRBD1, 7 bases. V lost 5 bases to trimming and J lost 5 bases, with 15 bases between them. This CDR3 comprises 14 residues. CDR1 is SEHNR, CDR2 FQNEAQ, per germline (reference sequence). The CDR3 loop is CASSPVTGRETQYF. For the CDR3, the DNA is TGTGCCAGCAGCCCGGTGACAGGGAGGGAGACCCAGTACTTC.

This clonotype was seen ten or more times. This chain connects TRBV6-5 to TRBJ2-6; 8 bases line up with TRBD1. In germline, CDR1 is MNHEY, CDR2 SVGAGI. The ends lost 6 bases at V and 3 bases at J; junction bases unmatched: 4. The CDR3 is 15 amino acids. CDR3 sequence: CASSPDRGGANVLTF. CDR3 coding DNA: TGTGCCAGCAGCCCCGACAGGGGTGGGGCCAACGTCCTGACTTTC.

This clonotype appeared many times. V gene TRBV7-6 combines with J gene TRBJ2-7; the D gene is possibly TRBD1 (6 bases). The V gene lost 6 bases and the J gene lost 4 bases, with 16 bases spanning the gap. CDR1 SGHVS and CDR2 FNYEAQ come from the germline V gene. The CDR3 covers 14 residues. CDR3 amino acids: CASSLRDTEYEQYF. The CDR3 DNA reads TGTGCCAGCAGTCTCCGGGACACGGAGTACGAGCAGTACTTC.

The rearrangement uses TRBV7-6 and TRBJ2-2, with TRBD1 matching over 11 bases. CDR1 is SGHVS and CDR2 is FNYEAQ in the germline V gene. The CDR3 is 15 residues long. Trimming cost V 5 bases and J 7 bases; bases outside gene matches: 6. The CDR3 DNA reads as TGTGCCAGCAGCCACCGGGACAGGGGGGACGGGGAGCTGTTTTTT. Amino acid sequence: CASSHRDRGDGELFF.

This CDR3 is CASSPGKKGEYEQYF. In nucleotides, the CDR3 is TGTGCCAGCAGCCCGGGCAAAAAGGGGGAATACGAGCAGTACTTC. This chain connects TRBV7-9 to TRBJ2-7; possibly TRBD1 for D (6 bases). This CDR3 comprises 15 residues. Looked up from germline, CDR1 is SEHNR and CDR2 is FQNEAQ (reference sequence). V was trimmed by 5 bases and J by 4 bases, leaving 18 bases between them.

This clonotype was observed at least ten times. This chain joins TRBV9 and TRBJ1-6; no clear D. Germline V CDR1 and CDR2: SGDLS, YYNGEE. This CDR3 is 14 amino acids long. V shed 4 bases and J shed 1 base, with 6 bases lying between them. CDR3 sequence (DNA): TGTGCCAGCAGCTCTGAATCCTATAATTCACCCCTCCACTTT. It translates to CASSSESYNSPLHF. Full variable domain (rest looked up from reference TRBV9 and TRBJ1-6): DSGVTQTPKHLITATGQRVTLRCSPRSGDLSVYWYQQSLDQGLQFLIQYYNGEERAKGNILERFSAQQFPDLHSELNLSSLELGDSALYFCASSSESYNSPLHFGNGTRLTVT.

The J gene is TRBJ1-2, the V gene TRBV10-3, with 9 positions matching TRBD1. The CDR3 contains 16 residues. Trimming at V came to 8 bases and at J to 4 bases, leaving 14 bases not matched to a gene. Per germline, CDR1 ENHRY and CDR2 SYGVKD. CDR3: CAISEDTGGAVYGYTF. The CDR3 DNA follows: TGTGCCATCTCCGAGGATACAGGGGGCGCCGTCTATGGCTACACCTTC.

This chain links TRBV24-1 with TRBJ1-1; no clear D gene. Germline loops: CDR1 KGHDR, CDR2 SFDVKD. This CDR3 region has 15 residues. V lost 5 bases to trimming and J lost 8 bases, with 20 bases between them. In DNA, the CDR3 is TGTGCCACCAGTGCGCCTTTTTGTGACCCAAAAGAAGCTTTCTTT. Translation gives CATSAPFCDPKEAFF.

This clonotype was picked up many times. The chain recombines TRBV5-1 with TRBJ2-3; 14 nucleotides agree with TRBD2. After removal of 3 bases from V and 7 bases from J, the junction contained 10 bases not matched to a gene. Germline CDR1 is SGHRS and CDR2 is YFSETQ. The CDR3 extends over 17 amino acids. The CDR3 spells CASSSGTSGSSVNTQYF. The CDR3 DNA sequence: TGCGCCAGCAGCTCGGGGACTAGCGGGAGTAGCGTAAATACGCAGTATTTT.

In its sample, this clonotype is large. This chain uses TRBV29-1 with TRBJ2-7, with D hard to call. Per germline, CDR1 SQVTM and CDR2 ANQGSEA. The CDR3 length is 13 residues. Trimming stripped 4 bases from V and 1 base from J, with 11 bases between. The CDR3 is CSVGESKSYEQYF. In DNA, the CDR3 is TGCAGCGTTGGAGAGTCCAAGTCCTACGAGCAGTACTTC.

This clonotype showed up many times. The rearrangement links TRBV7-8 to TRBJ2-2, with 8 bases aligning to TRBD2. V was clipped by 5 bases and J by 6 bases; unmatched bases: 11. CDR1 is SGHVS and CDR2 is FQNEAQ in the germline V gene. The length of the CDR3 is 16 residues. The DNA for the CDR3 is TGTGCCAGCAGCAGGCTTCCGGGACTAGACTCCGGGGAGCTGTTTTTT. Translated, it gives CASSRLPGLDSGELFF. Using reference TRBV7-8 and TRBJ2-2 for the parts outside the CDR3, the full variable domain is GAGVSQSPRYKVAKRGQDVALRCDPISGHVSLFWYQQALGQGPEFLTYFQNEAQLDKSGLPSDRFFAERPEGSVSTLKIQRTQQEDSAVYLCASSRLPGLDSGELFFGEGSRLTVL.

Ten or more counts support this clonotype. The CDR3 DNA is TGTGCCAGCAGCTTAGATCATCCCTACGAGCAGTACTTC. Protein product: CASSLDHPYEQYF. The V gene is TRBV11-2, the J gene TRBJ2-7; D is unresolved. CDR3 length: 13 residues. Germline V lookup: CDR1 SGHAT, CDR2 FQNNGV. V gave up 0 bases and J gave up 2 bases, with 5 bases separating them.

Notes on this clonotype: At one boundary the junction diverges from the germline segment, which might be a read error. V gene TRBV5-1 combines with J gene TRBJ2-7; D might be TRBD2 (6 bases). This CDR3 is built from 16 residues. Germline assignment: CDR1 SGHRS and CDR2 YFSETQ. The CDR3 reads CASSLERQGGTYDQYF. The CDR3 bases are TGCGCCAGCAGCTTGGAACGCCAGGGAGGAACCTACGATCAGTACTTC.

This clonotype was observed once. The J gene is TRBJ1-1, the V gene TRBV24-1, with TRBD1 as a possible D gene (5 bases). Trimming took 6 bases from V and 7 from J, leaving 11 bases between them. The CDR3 runs 12 residues. The germline CDR1 and CDR2 sequences are KGHDR and SFDVKD. The CDR3 DNA follows: TGTGCCACCAGTACCCCAGGACATGAAGCTTTCTTT. Translation: CATSTPGHEAFF.

This chain connects TRBV29-1 to TRBJ2-7, with TRBD1 matching over 10 bases. V dropped 6 bases and J dropped 4; count of bases not matched to a gene: 6. CDR3 length: 13 amino acids. Germline V gene sequence: CDR1 SQVTM, CDR2 ANQGSEA. The CDR3 is CSVMGQGRYEQYF. The CDR3 region has the DNA TGCAGCGTGATGGGACAGGGGAGGTACGAGCAGTACTTC.

The rearrangement links TRBV20-1 to TRBJ2-7; D might be TRBD1 (5 bases). The germline gives CDR1 DFQATT, CDR2 SNEGSKA (reference sequence). V lost 5 bases, J lost 8 bases, and 16 bases lay in between. The CDR3 has 12 amino acids. The CDR3 is CSAGVGQPQQYF. CDR3 sequence (DNA): TGCAGTGCTGGGGTGGGGCAGCCCCAGCAGTACTTC.

This clonotype was recorded many times. The rearrangement joins TRBV6-1 to TRBJ1-1; D uncertain. Trimming removed 6 bases at V and 1 base at J, with 9 bases between. The CDR3 loop spans 13 amino acids. CDR1 is MNHNS, CDR2 SASEGT, per germline. The CDR3 bases are TGTGCCAGCAGGCTACAGAAGAACACTGAAGCTTTCTTT. Encoded protein: CASRLQKNTEAFF.